This T cell receptor beta chain was captured in a study of Graves' ophthalmopathy and Graves' hyperthyroidism (dated by TCRdb to 2016 to 2019). Some background on the complete study: Peripheral blood was collected at initial diagnosis, prior to any treatment. An independent validation cohort was composed of roughly 18 hyperthyroidism patients and more than 15 patients who later progressed from hyperthyroidism to ophthalmopathy. After sampling, hyperthyroidism patients received methimazole starting at 30 mg daily, and ophthalmopathy patients received high-dose intravenous methylprednisolone. In over 5 hyperthyroidism patients, the T-cell repertoire of thyroid tissue was compared with the T-cell repertoire of blood. To explore V-J signatures that separate ophthalmopathy from hyperthyroidism, a discovery set of about 96 patients was enrolled, consisting of 43 with ophthalmopathy and some 59 with stable hyperthyroidism. The study used signatures of the TCR beta repertoire to tell Graves' ophthalmopathy apart from Graves' hyperthyroidism and to predict which patients would progress to ophthalmopathy. The roughly 99 discovery patients were divided at random into training and test sets in a 7:3 ratio. In total, 120 to 150 blood samples were TCR-sequenced: 40 to 45 ophthalmopathy, roughly 80 hyperthyroidism and some 17 hyperthyroidism-to-ophthalmopathy patients.

Reading from cysteine to phenylalanine, the CDR3 counts 17 amino acids. The retained sequence is limited to the CDR3, 51 bases, with the frame set at the first base. CDR1 and CDR2, looked up from the germline V gene, are MGHRA and YSYEKL. Relative to germline, V is missing 3 bases and J is missing 3 bases, with 8 bases of the junction outside any gene match. For repertoire sequencing, the TCR beta CDR3 regions were amplified from RNA transcripts. The first round of RT-PCR was done with HTBI primers and the Qiagen OneStep RT-PCR kit, and was followed by a second round of multiplex PCR, then size selection and purification. The libraries underwent paired-end sequencing with 100 bp reads on an Illumina HiSeq2000. The authors' pipeline ran thus. SOAPnuke was used to process the reads, removing any read that contained adapters or uncalled bases, had a mean Phred below 15, or lacked an exact match to the constant primer or identifier. High-quality paired reads were merged with COPE v1.2.5. Clonotypes were defined as unique nucleotide sequences and were aligned to IMGT TRB V, D and J references using MiTCR v1.1. Analysis was restricted to V-J combinations with a frequency above 0.0001, which covered 98% to 99.2% of repertoires. For each V-J combination, a TCR clonal expansion and chaos score was defined as the ratio of F50 clonal expansion to chaos observed in the TCRdist matrix. Features were reduced by Welch's t-statistics and random forest to approximately 13 V-J combinations, which fed a naive Bayes classifier. The similarity between thyroid and blood repertoires was quantified using the Morisita-Horn index. TCRdb applied fastp at Q25 and MiXCR to the public reads, then kept only in-frame beta chains. Rows are unified per CDR3 protein, each entry keeping the most common DNA and genes. Here the V and J calls rest on TCRdb's processing, not on the authors' analysis. The sample profile shows 620,000 or so distinct CDR3 sequences; 20% to 25% of them were found once. The top ten hold roughly 7.4% of the sample.

A patient counted as having stable hyperthyroidism if there was no progression to ophthalmopathy within 18 months of follow-up. Hyperthyroidism patients were newly diagnosed, with disease duration under 2 months, and aged 18 to 65 years. Anyone with other autoimmune diseases, uncontrolled infections, pregnancy or lactation was excluded from the study. Diagnosis was based on clinical symptoms, serum thyroxine, TRAb, thyroid ultrasound and orbital computed tomography. Using Ficoll-Paque density gradient centrifugation, PBMCs were isolated from 8.5 to 10 ml of fresh peripheral blood. Total RNA was extracted with Trizol reagent and quality-checked on an Agilent 2100 Bioanalyzer. As for this clonotype: What this receptor recognizes is not known. It has no much larger one-base neighbor in the sample; base qualities were not kept.

Broader findings and caveats from the paper: In cross-validation, the 13-signature model distinguished ophthalmopathy from stable hyperthyroidism with 85% to 90% sensitivity and nearly 82% specificity, and in the test set the corresponding values were roughly 80% and 75%. In validation, the model predicted ophthalmopathy progression with over 60% sensitivity and 72.22% specificity; 12 predicted patients were CT-confirmed with GO in a median of around 6 months. Most of the expanded thyroid clonotypes with a frequency above 0.001 were also detected in blood, and it was suggested that the thyroid immune response may be reflected by blood repertoires. Sample size was not predetermined statistically, and investigators were not blinded to group allocation.

The TCR comes from a woman younger than 35 with stable Graves' hyperthyroidism. Some clones in this sample may be carry-over from other donors' samples. Donor details come from another sample of the same person, matched by shared clones. Recombination joined TRBV4-1 with TRBJ2-1; TRBD2 aligns with 10 central bases. Specimen: peripheral blood. The encoded CDR3 is CASSQKDPSGGYNEQFF. The DNA sequence follows: TGCGCCAGCAGCCAGAAGGACCCTAGCGGGGGCTACAATGAGCAGTTCTTC.